The next 10 T cell receptor beta chains were all read from a single sample in a study of response to subunit inactivated influenza vaccine. TCRdb re-called the RT-PCR reads through MiXCR, storing one row per CDR3 protein. The sample has under 800,000 distinct CDR3 sequences, around 13% seen once. The sequencing here drew on PBMCs from blood, taken 14 to 15 days before vaccination. The receptor set was obtained from a man between 50 and 59 years old who received an inactivated influenza vaccine.

This clonotype appeared once. The rearrangement uses TRBV12-3 or TRBV12-4 and TRBJ2-7, with D maybe TRBD1 (5 bases). CDR3 length equals 13 residues. V gave up 6 bases and J gave up 4 bases, with 13 bases separating them. The CDR3 DNA reads as TGTGCCAGCAGCCGGGTGACAGCGTACGAGCAGTACTTC. Its protein is CASSRVTAYEQYF.

The sample holds a few counts of this clonotype. The V call is TRBV20-1, the J call TRBJ2-5, with TRBD2 identical over 9 bases. J lost 9 bases, V lost 6 bases, and 17 bases had no gene match. The CDR3 contains 15 residues. Germline CDR1 DFQATT, CDR2 SNEGSKA (reference sequence). The CDR3 region has the DNA TGCAGTGCCAGTACCGCCCTAGCGGGACTCGGGCCCCAGTACTTC. Translated: CSASTALAGLGPQYF.

The chain employs TRBV15 and TRBJ2-1, with D unclear. Between the trimmed V and J ends, which lost 0 bases and 2 bases, there was a span of 11 bases. CDR3 length: 16 amino acids. CDR1 LNHNV and CDR2 YYDKDF come from the germline V gene (reference sequence). The CDR3 loop reads CATSRDPGDPYNEQFF. Written as DNA, the CDR3 is TGTGCCACCAGCAGAGATCCTGGAGACCCCTACAATGAGCAGTTCTTC. The whole variable domain, filled in from reference TRBV15 and TRBJ2-1, reads DAMVIQNPRYQVTQFGKPVTLSCSQTLNHNVMYWYQQKSSQAPKLLFHYYDKDFNNEADTPDNFQSRRPNTSFCFLDIRSPGLGDTAMYLCATSRDPGDPYNEQFFGPGTRLTVL.

This clonotype came up a few times. This chain joins TRBV4-3 and TRBJ2-1; TRBD1 matches 7 bases. The CDR3 runs to 13 residues. Germline CDR1 and CDR2: LGHNA and YSLEER. Trimming removed 3 bases from V and 8 bases from J; junction bases left unmatched: 4. The chain's CDR3 is CASSQGQFDEQFF. In DNA, the CDR3 is TGCGCCAGCAGCCAGGGACAGTTTGATGAGCAGTTCTTC.

This clonotype has a handful of counts. This rearrangement joins TRBV30 to TRBJ2-6; 10 bases map to TRBD1. Trimming removed 5 bases from V and 0 bases from J; junction bases left unmatched: 13. Germline-derived CDR1 and CDR2 are GTSNPN and SVGIG (reference sequence). The length of the CDR3 is 19 residues. The CDR3 nucleotides are TGTGCCTGGTCGACACGGACAGGGGGAACGGGCTCTGGGGCCAACGTCCTGACTTTC. It yields the protein CAWSTRTGGTGSGANVLTF.

The chain links TRBV18 to TRBJ2-7, with TRBD1 matching over 11 bases. V trimming: 5 bases; J trimming: 3 bases; junction bases outside the gene matches: 6. The germline gives CDR1 KGHSH, CDR2 LQKENI. This CDR3 is 15 amino acids long. This chain's CDR3 is CASSVGQGAIYEQYF. The CDR3 DNA sequence: TGTGCCAGCTCAGTTGGACAGGGGGCAATCTACGAGCAGTACTTC. Using reference TRBV18 and TRBJ2-7 for the parts outside the CDR3, the full variable domain is NAGVMQNPRHLVRRRGQEARLRCSPMKGHSHVYWYRQLPEEGLKFMVYLQKENIIDESGMPKERFSAEFPKEGPSILRIQQVVRGDSAAYFCASSVGQGAIYEQYFGPGTRLTVT.

J is TRBJ1-2 and V is TRBV30, with D unclear. Germline-derived CDR1 and CDR2 are GTSNPN and SVGIG (reference sequence). V lost 2 bases and J lost 4, with 11 bases in between. This CDR3 has 13 amino acids. CDR3 region: CAWSTEVGYGYTF. CDR3 sequence (DNA): TGTGCCTGGAGTACAGAAGTGGGCTATGGCTACACCTTC.

A few counts support this clonotype. The rearrangement joins TRBV7-6 to TRBJ2-2; no clear D gene. Between the trimmed V and J ends, which lost 3 bases and 0 bases, there was a span of 11 bases. Germline assignment: CDR1 SGHVS and CDR2 FNYEAQ. The CDR3 runs 16 residues. In nucleotides, the CDR3 is TGTGCCAGCAGCTTGGATGTGGGAACGAACACCGGGGAGCTGTTTTTT. Protein: CASSLDVGTNTGELFF.

This clonotype was found many times. This chain joins TRBV6-2 or TRBV6-3 and TRBJ1-2; D is unresolved. Germline CDR1 is MNHEY and CDR2 is SVGEGT. Between the trimmed V and J ends, which lost 1 base and 9 bases, there was a span of 9 bases. There are 12 residues in the CDR3. CDR3 bases: TGTGCCAGCAGTTACTACGAGATACGCTACACCTTC. It translates to CASSYYEIRYTF.

The V call is TRBV6-1, the J call TRBJ2-3; 8 nucleotides match TRBD2. CDR3 size: 16 residues. Germline trimming cut 6 bases from V and 0 bases from J; bases unmatched to any gene: 8. Per the germline V gene, CDR1 is MNHNS and CDR2 is SASEGT. In DNA form, the CDR3 reads TGTGCCAGCAGCCCTCGGCGGACTAGCAGCACAGATACGCAGTATTTT. It encodes CASSPRRTSSTDTQYF.